This T cell receptor beta chain was recorded in a study of cytomegalovirus exposure and HLA in healthy donors. In the study overall: Previous work identified 95 million to 120 million unique TCR beta sequences from 150 million to 200 million T cells. Around 89 million unique TCRs from HLA-typed donors made up an early data release. Findings and limits, study-wide: Immune exposure data for these donors was limited to CMV serostatus.

Germline loops: CDR1 SGHDT, CDR2 YYEEEE. The CDR3 runs 16 residues. Samples came from healthy bone marrow donors. Researchers ran the PCR with 60 Vbeta and 13 Jbeta primers. Assay: immunoSEQ multiplex PCR; the TCRdb copy retains only in-frame clones and omits some. This table has about 110,000 clones, roughly 71% appearing once. This clone was picked up a small number of times. The antigen remains unidentified. At one of its ends the junction is not consistent with the germline gene, which may arise from a read error. The clonotype comes from a man in his forties in good health and CMV-seropositive. This rearrangement joins TRBV5-6 to TRBJ2-2, with 8 bases that match TRBD2. The sample was PBMCs. CDR3: CASRLAGMLNAGELFF. The CDR3 DNA is TGTGCCAGCAGGTTAGCGGGAATGTTGAACGCCGGGGAGCTGTTTTTT.